This is a list of T cell receptor beta chains from one sample in a study of blood T cells in healthy people across ages. TCRdb called the 5' RACE reads again in MiXCR, with one record for every CDR3 protein. The sample yields some 690,000 distinct CDR3 sequences, about a fifth seen once. The specimen was blood. The source of these receptors is a man aged 70 or older in good health. Each CDR3 is given with its conserved first and last residue.

j_call v_call cdr3_aa
TRBJ2-3 TRBV4-1 CASSQDLGAGGRNTQYF
TRBJ2-1 TRBV3-1 CASSQVAGTANNEQFF
TRBJ2-2 TRBV12-3/TRBV12-4 CAAGGELFF
TRBJ1-5 TRBV2 CASRVGQGNQPQHF
TRBJ2-3 TRBV7-3 CASSRLGQRSTDTQYF
TRBJ2-1 TRBV28 CASSPLGTGAYNEQFF
TRBJ2-5 TRBV5-1 CASRSGAEETQYF
TRBJ2-1 TRBV5-1 CASSRSSSAGDEQFF
TRBJ2-3 TRBV5-1 CASSGGGTHADTQYF
TRBJ2-1 TRBV12-3/TRBV12-4 CASSLLAGGGGNEQFF
TRBJ1-2 TRBV30 CAWRSLWVTYGYTF
TRBJ1-2 TRBV18 CASSPGAEYGYTF
TRBJ2-3 TRBV10-3 CAISEGVPADTQYF
TRBJ2-5 TRBV5-1 CASSLGTGEWETQYF
TRBJ2-4 TRBV20-1 CSARDPADIQYF
- TRBV7-2 CASSPGVAGGQNEQFF
TRBJ1-4 TRBV6-6 CASSYGGRPNEKLFF
TRBJ2-7 TRBV12-3/TRBV12-4 CASATVTDEQYF
TRBJ1-1 TRBV6-2/TRBV6-3 CASIAQGRSTEAFF
TRBJ2-1 TRBV20-1 CSARGPGAYNEQFF
TRBJ2-3 TRBV6-6 CASREGGGADTQYF
TRBJ2-1 TRBV12-5 CASGPPTGGKYNEQFF
TRBJ2-7 TRBV6-5 CASSYEALGEQYF
TRBJ1-2 TRBV12-3/TRBV12-4 CASSGGQKINYGYTF
TRBJ2-2 TRBV5-1 CASSTGVAGSTGELFF
TRBJ1-1 TRBV7-2 CASSLFAGTGGTEAFF
TRBJ2-7 TRBV28 CASSTFRDRGYEQYF
TRBJ2-5 TRBV15 CATSRDSDTGETQYF
- TRBV5-1 CASSLARANNEQFF
TRBJ2-1 TRBV5-1 CASSLDLAGAHNEQFF
TRBJ1-2 TRBV12-3/TRBV12-4 CASSPLRGDGYTF